This T cell receptor beta chain was profiled in a study of blood T cell repertoires in COVID-19. Study background: Samples taken during acute and convalescent COVID-19 were collected in the United States, Italy and Spain. T cells, B-cell-depleted T cells, or PBMCs provided the cDNA or gDNA that served as material.

Under the authors' procedure: Estimation of nucleated cell counts relied on the amplification of reference gene primers. The repertoire was sequenced with immunoSEQ multiplex PCR; TCRdb's copy has only in-frame clones and lacks some. V and J calls and clone size are those listed in that table; D and trimming were worked out from the DNA. This sample carries some 210,000 clones, about 88% of them seen once, and the ten largest clones take approximately 5.6%. The sample holds a few counts of this clone. V was pared by 3 bases and J by 7 bases, with 13 bases between. Germline values: CDR1 SGHVS, CDR2 FQNEAQ. There are 14 residues in the CDR3.

Sample: peripheral blood. The source is a woman aged 35 to 49 who had recovered from COVID-19. The chain has TRBV7-8 and TRBJ1-5; possible D gene TRBD1, 6 bases. Here the CDR3 DNA reads TGTGCCAGCAGCTTGTCGACAGGACAGCAGCCCCAGCATTTT. This gives the protein CASSLSTGQQPQHF. The complete variable domain, with remaining parts taken from reference TRBV7-8 and TRBJ1-5, reads GAGVSQSPRYKVAKRGQDVALRCDPISGHVSLFWYQQALGQGPEFLTYFQNEAQLDKSGLPSDRFFAERPEGSVSTLKIQRTQQEDSAVYLCASSLSTGQQPQHFGDGTRLSIL.